These 2 T cell receptor beta chains were sequenced from one sample in a study of CD8 T cells in ankylosing spondylitis. Findings of the study overall: Among TCR beta sequences, a motif of under 10 highly homologous variants appeared characteristic of ankylosing spondylitis blood.

The antigens for these receptors are not known. TCRdb ran MiXCR on the 5' RACE reads and lists one entry per CDR3 protein. The sample shows approximately 540,000 distinct CDR3 sequences, roughly an eighth of them seen only once. Sequenced input: blood, either unsorted or a sorted T cell fraction (not recorded which). These receptor sequences come from a male donor with ankylosing spondylitis.

This clonotype was seen many times. The chain uses TRBV20-1 and TRBJ2-3, with 11 bases lining up with TRBD1. V was pared by 5 bases and J by 2 bases, with 3 bases of the junction left unmatched. The CDR3 consists of 14 residues. CDR1 DFQATT and CDR2 SNEGSKA come from the germline V gene (reference sequence). The CDR3 reads CSAGTGGPTDTQYF. CDR3 sequence (DNA): TGCAGTGCTGGGACAGGGGGTCCCACAGATACGCAGTATTTT.

Only a few counts were recorded for this clonotype. The gene calls are TRBV29-1 and TRBJ1-1; perhaps TRBD1 as D (5 bases). Trimming removed 7 bases from V and 5 bases from J, with 20 bases in between. Germline CDR1 SQVTM, CDR2 ANQGSEA. The CDR3 loop spans 14 amino acids. CDR3 residues: CSGNDRGRFTEAFF. CDR3 coding DNA: TGCAGCGGTAATGACAGAGGGAGATTTACTGAAGCTTTCTTT.